These T cell receptor beta chains were read from a single sample in a study of cytomegalovirus exposure and HLA in healthy donors. The protocol was immunoSEQ multiplex PCR, while the TCRdb copy is restricted to in-frame clones and leaves out a portion. The profile covers 150,000 to 200,000 clones, with 85% appearing a single time and 15% to 20% taken by the ten largest. Sequences were obtained from PBMCs. These receptors came from a man aged 18 to 35 in good health and CMV-seropositive. CDR3s leave out the opening cysteine and the closing phenylalanine or tryptophan. Fields, in order: CDR3 length, clone size, V gene, CDR3 protein. Expanded clones are given a class, and other clones once, few, many or no size at all.

cdr3_length: 10; clone_size: .; v_call: TRBV10-1; cdr3_aa: ASSALYNEQF
cdr3_length: 10; clone_size: .; v_call: TRBV6-6; cdr3_aa: ASSYGQFSQY
cdr3_length: 11; clone_size: once; v_call: TRBV5-1; cdr3_aa: ASSLGQGETQY
cdr3_length: 13; clone_size: .; v_call: TRBV5-1; cdr3_aa: ASGVRLAGTDTQY
cdr3_length: 13; clone_size: .; v_call: TRBV5-1; cdr3_aa: ASNFGQGNTGELF
cdr3_length: 13; clone_size: .; v_call: TRBV5-1; cdr3_aa: ASSLGTAVTGELF
cdr3_length: 13; clone_size: .; v_call: TRBV28; cdr3_aa: ASSAQGFWDYGYT
cdr3_length: 17; clone_size: .; v_call: TRBV7-3; cdr3_aa: ASSFSGTSGRASYNEQF
cdr3_length: 12; clone_size: .; v_call: TRBV28; cdr3_aa: ATETSGGAEEQF
cdr3_length: 12; clone_size: .; v_call: TRBV5-1; cdr3_aa: ASSLTGNTGELF
cdr3_length: 16; clone_size: .; v_call: TRBV7-9; cdr3_aa: ASSLLAGVNSGANVLT
cdr3_length: 10; clone_size: .; v_call: TRBV11-2; cdr3_aa: ASSFNLFGYT
cdr3_length: 13; clone_size: .; v_call: TRBV5-1; cdr3_aa: ASSNPGDMNTEAF
cdr3_length: 11; clone_size: .; v_call: TRBV27; cdr3_aa: ASSSGQGNGYT
cdr3_length: 13; clone_size: .; v_call: TRBV5-4; cdr3_aa: ASSKQGEFNQPQH
cdr3_length: 16; clone_size: .; v_call: TRBV7-9; cdr3_aa: ASSRPLGLAGAQETQY
cdr3_length: 12; clone_size: few; v_call: TRBV30; cdr3_aa: AWSVQETDYGYT
cdr3_length: 11; clone_size: .; v_call: TRBV7-6; cdr3_aa: ASSLTELTEAF
cdr3_length: 13; clone_size: .; v_call: TRBV4-1; cdr3_aa: ASSQEDRDPGELF
cdr3_length: 9; clone_size: .; v_call: TRBV7-8; cdr3_aa: ATRNSYEQY
cdr3_length: 9; clone_size: .; v_call: TRBV11-2; cdr3_aa: ASSRSTEQF
cdr3_length: 13; clone_size: .; v_call: TRBV7-9; cdr3_aa: ASSLGTSTNYGYT
cdr3_length: 13; clone_size: .; v_call: TRBV28; cdr3_aa: ASSFWLRGTDTQY
cdr3_length: 14; clone_size: .; v_call: TRBV4-1; cdr3_aa: ASSPRLAGSYNEQF
cdr3_length: 11; clone_size: .; v_call: TRBV28; cdr3_aa: ASSSPGRGGYT
cdr3_length: 13; clone_size: once; v_call: TRBV19; cdr3_aa: ASTPDRGLNQPQH
cdr3_length: 13; clone_size: .; v_call: TRBV7-9; cdr3_aa: ASSLAEQNTGELF
cdr3_length: 14; clone_size: .; v_call: TRBV6-4; cdr3_aa: ASTPFQLAGDYEQY
cdr3_length: 13; clone_size: once; v_call: TRBV5-1; cdr3_aa: ASSLTDGITDTQY
cdr3_length: 13; clone_size: .; v_call: TRBV28; cdr3_aa: ATVASGGATDTQY
cdr3_length: 14; clone_size: .; v_call: TRBV30; cdr3_aa: AWSPRGFSSGNTIY
cdr3_length: 13; clone_size: .; v_call: TRBV6-1; cdr3_aa: ASRSRPDSYNEQF
cdr3_length: 13; clone_size: .; v_call: TRBV29-1; cdr3_aa: SVDEAGGPTDTQY
cdr3_length: 14; clone_size: .; v_call: TRBV6-6; cdr3_aa: ASRILLPGDNQPQH
cdr3_length: 11; clone_size: .; v_call: TRBV7-3; cdr3_aa: ASSSDMGTEAF
cdr3_length: 16; clone_size: .; v_call: TRBV4-1; cdr3_aa: ASSQDGLIKSGANVLT
cdr3_length: 15; clone_size: .; v_call: TRBV13; cdr3_aa: ASSSLDSFSGANVLT
cdr3_length: 11; clone_size: .; v_call: TRBV9; cdr3_aa: ASSGLRQVEAF
cdr3_length: 14; clone_size: .; v_call: TRBV6-4; cdr3_aa: ASSVRTGTGTDTQY
cdr3_length: 10; clone_size: few; v_call: TRBV29-1; cdr3_aa: SGGDRQDTQY
cdr3_length: 13; clone_size: .; v_call: TRBV30; cdr3_aa: AWSVLTGYTGELF
cdr3_length: 13; clone_size: .; v_call: TRBV2; cdr3_aa: ASSSTGLAVYEQY
cdr3_length: 8; clone_size: .; v_call: TRBV5-1; cdr3_aa: ASGNNEQF
cdr3_length: 13; clone_size: .; v_call: TRBV9; cdr3_aa: ASSPGTENIWPQH
cdr3_length: 11; clone_size: .; v_call: TRBV6-1; cdr3_aa: ASSPDRNYGYT